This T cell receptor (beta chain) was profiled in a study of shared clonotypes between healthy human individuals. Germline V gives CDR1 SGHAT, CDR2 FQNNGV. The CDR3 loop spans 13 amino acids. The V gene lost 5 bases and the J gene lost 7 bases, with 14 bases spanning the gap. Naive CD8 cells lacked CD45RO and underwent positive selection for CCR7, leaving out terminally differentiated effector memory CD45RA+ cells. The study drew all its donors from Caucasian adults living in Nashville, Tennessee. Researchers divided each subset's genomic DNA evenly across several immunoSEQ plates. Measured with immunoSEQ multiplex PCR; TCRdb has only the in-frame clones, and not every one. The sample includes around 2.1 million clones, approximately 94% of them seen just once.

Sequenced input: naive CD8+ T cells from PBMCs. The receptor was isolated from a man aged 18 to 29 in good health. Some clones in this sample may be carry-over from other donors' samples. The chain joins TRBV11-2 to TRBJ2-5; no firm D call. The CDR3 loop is CASSQDRSGTQYF. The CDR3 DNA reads TGTGCCAGCAGCCAAGACCGTTCGGGGACCCAGTACTTC.